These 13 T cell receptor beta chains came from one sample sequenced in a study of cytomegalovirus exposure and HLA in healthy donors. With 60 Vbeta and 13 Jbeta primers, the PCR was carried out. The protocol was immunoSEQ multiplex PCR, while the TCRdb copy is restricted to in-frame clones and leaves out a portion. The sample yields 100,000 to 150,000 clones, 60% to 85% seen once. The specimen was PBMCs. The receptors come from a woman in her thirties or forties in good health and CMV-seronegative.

CDR3 sequence reads: CASSSTGYEQYF. CDR3 bases: TGTGCCAGCAGCTCGACAGGGTATGAGCAGTACTTC. The V gene is TRBV7-8, the J gene TRBJ2-7; 7 nucleotides line up with TRBD1. The V gene end was trimmed by 4 bases and the J gene end by 7 bases; junction bases not matched to a gene: 4. The germline CDR1 and CDR2 sequences are SGHVS and FQNEAQ. The length of the CDR3 is 12 residues.

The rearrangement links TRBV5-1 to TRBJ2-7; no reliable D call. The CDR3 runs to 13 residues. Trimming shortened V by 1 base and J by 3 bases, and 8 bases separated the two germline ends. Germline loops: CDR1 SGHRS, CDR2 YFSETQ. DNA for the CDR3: TGCGCCAGCAGCTTGTTCCCGAGCTACGAGCAGTACTTC. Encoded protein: CASSLFPSYEQYF.

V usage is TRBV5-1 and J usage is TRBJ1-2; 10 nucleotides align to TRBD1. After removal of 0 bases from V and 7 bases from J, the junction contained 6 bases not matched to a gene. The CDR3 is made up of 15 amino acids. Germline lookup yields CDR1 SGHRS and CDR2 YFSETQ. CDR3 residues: CASSLGQGAAFGYTF. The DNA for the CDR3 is TGCGCCAGCAGCTTGGGACAGGGGGCCGCTTTTGGCTACACCTTC.

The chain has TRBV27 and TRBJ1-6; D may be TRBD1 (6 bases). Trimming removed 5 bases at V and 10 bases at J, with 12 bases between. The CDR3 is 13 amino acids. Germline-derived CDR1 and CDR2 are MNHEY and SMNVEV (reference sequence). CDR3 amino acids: CASSPSGVSPLHF. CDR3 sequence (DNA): TGTGCCAGCAGTCCGTCAGGGGTCTCACCCCTCCACTTT.

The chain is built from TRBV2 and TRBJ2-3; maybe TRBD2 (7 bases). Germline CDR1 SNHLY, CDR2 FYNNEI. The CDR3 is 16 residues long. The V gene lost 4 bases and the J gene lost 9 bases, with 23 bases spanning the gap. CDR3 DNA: TGTGCCAGCAGTGCTCCCTTGGGGGGGGCGTTGGAAACGCAGTATTTT. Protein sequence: CASSAPLGGALETQYF.

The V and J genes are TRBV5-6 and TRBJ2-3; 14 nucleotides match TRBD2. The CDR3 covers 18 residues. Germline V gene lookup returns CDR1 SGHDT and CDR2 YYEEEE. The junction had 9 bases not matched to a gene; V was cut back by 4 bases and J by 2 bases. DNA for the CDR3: TGTGCCAGCAGCCTGACTAGCGGGGGGGCCAAATACACAGATACGCAGTATTTT. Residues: CASSLTSGGAKYTDTQYF.

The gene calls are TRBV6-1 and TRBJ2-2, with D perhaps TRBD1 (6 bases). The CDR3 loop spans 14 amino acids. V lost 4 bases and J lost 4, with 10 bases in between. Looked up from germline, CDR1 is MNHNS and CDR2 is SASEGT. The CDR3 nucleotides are TGTGCCAGCAGTGGTGGGACAAGCACCGGGGAGCTGTTTTTT. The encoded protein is CASSGGTSTGELFF.

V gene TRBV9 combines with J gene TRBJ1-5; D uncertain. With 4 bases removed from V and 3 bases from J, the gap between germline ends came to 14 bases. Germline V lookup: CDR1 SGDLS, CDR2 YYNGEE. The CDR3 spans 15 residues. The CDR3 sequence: CASSPGQATNQPQHF. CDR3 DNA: TGTGCCAGCAGCCCCGGCCAGGCCACCAATCAGCCCCAGCATTTT. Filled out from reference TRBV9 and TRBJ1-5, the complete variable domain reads DSGVTQTPKHLITATGQRVTLRCSPRSGDLSVYWYQQSLDQGLQFLIQYYNGEERAKGNILERFSAQQFPDLHSELNLSSLELGDSALYFCASSPGQATNQPQHFGDGTRLSIL.

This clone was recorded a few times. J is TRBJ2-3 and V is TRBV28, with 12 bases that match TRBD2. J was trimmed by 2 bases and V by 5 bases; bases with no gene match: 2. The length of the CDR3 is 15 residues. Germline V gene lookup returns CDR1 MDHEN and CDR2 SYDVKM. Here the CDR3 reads CASSTSGGHTDTQYF. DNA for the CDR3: TGTGCCAGCAGTACTAGCGGGGGGCACACAGATACGCAGTATTTT.

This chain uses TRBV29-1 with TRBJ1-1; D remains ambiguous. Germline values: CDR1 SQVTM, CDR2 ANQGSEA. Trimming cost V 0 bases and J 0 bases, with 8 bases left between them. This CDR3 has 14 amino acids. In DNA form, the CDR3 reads TGCAGCGTTGAAGAGGAGCAGTTGAACACTGAAGCTTTCTTT. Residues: CSVEEEQLNTEAFF.

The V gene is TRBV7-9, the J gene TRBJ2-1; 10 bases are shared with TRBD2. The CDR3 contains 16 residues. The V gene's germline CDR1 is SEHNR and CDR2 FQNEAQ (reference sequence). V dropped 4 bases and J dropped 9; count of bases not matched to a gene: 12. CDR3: CASSSRLAGESVEQFF. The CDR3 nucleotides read TGTGCCAGCAGCTCCCGGCTAGCGGGAGAGTCGGTTGAGCAGTTCTTC.

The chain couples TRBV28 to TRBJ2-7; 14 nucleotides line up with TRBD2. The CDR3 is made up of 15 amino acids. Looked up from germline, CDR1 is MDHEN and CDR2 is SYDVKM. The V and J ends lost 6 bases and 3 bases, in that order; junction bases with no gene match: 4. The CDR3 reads CASSQGTSGSYEQYF. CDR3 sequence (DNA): TGTGCCAGCAGCCAGGGGACTAGCGGGAGCTACGAGCAGTACTTC.

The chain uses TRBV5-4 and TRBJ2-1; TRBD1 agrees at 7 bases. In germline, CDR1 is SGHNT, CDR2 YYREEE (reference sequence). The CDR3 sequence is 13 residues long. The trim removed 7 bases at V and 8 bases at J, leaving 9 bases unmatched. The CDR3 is CASFGTASDEQFF. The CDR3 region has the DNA TGTGCCAGCTTCGGGACAGCGTCGGATGAGCAGTTCTTC.